The present T cell receptor beta chain was sequenced within a study of blood T cell repertoires in COVID-19. This clone has more than one count but fewer than ten. Generated by immunoSEQ multiplex PCR, the TCRdb table keeps only in-frame clones and is missing some. This sample has about 120,000 clones, with more than 65% found just once. V dropped 0 bases and J dropped 7 bases, with 6 bases sitting between them. This CDR3 is 12 amino acids long. The germline gives CDR1 MDHEN, CDR2 SYDVKM. The material sequenced was peripheral blood. The chain links TRBV28 to TRBJ1-1; TRBD1 might be the D (6 bases). This receptor was identified in a woman in her seventies with acute or convalescent COVID-19. The CDR3 DNA reads TGTGCCAGCAGTTTATGGACAGGTGAAGCTTTCTTT. It yields the protein CASSLWTGEAFF.